This passage covers 27 T cell receptor beta chains from one sample sequenced in a study of blood T cell repertoires in COVID-19. Repertoires were generated with immunoSEQ multiplex PCR, while TCRdb's copy carries only in-frame clones and drops some. The repertoire holds approximately 50,000 clones, with almost 80% as singletons. Sequencing was carried out using PBMCs or T cells enriched from blood (not recorded which). The receptors were gathered from a woman between 50 and 59 years old with acute COVID-19.

This chain links TRBV5-4 with TRBJ1-1, with D maybe TRBD1 (5 bases). The CDR3 totals 15 residues. Per the germline V gene, CDR1 is SGHNT and CDR2 is YYREEE (reference sequence). V was cut by 4 bases and J by 4 bases, with 17 bases left in between. The CDR3 region is CASSQPRGEGTEAFF. The CDR3 coding sequence is TGTGCCAGCAGCCAACCGCGGGGGGAAGGCACTGAAGCTTTCTTT.

V gene TRBV29-1 combines with J gene TRBJ2-2; D is ambiguous. The ends were cut back, 5 bases at V and 1 base at J, with 5 bases in the middle. The CDR3 is 12 residues long. CDR1 and CDR2 (germline): SQVTM, ANQGSEA. In DNA form, the CDR3 reads TGCAGCGTTCGACAGAACACCGGGGAGCTGTTTTTT. It yields the protein CSVRQNTGELFF.

The chain's CDR3 is CASSLWDDRLNTEAFF. The CDR3, as DNA: TGTGCCAGCAGCTTGTGGGACGACAGGCTGAACACTGAAGCTTTCTTT. The chain employs TRBV5-4 and TRBJ1-1; perhaps TRBD1 as D (6 bases). Trimming shortened V by 1 base and J by 0 bases, and 13 bases separated the two germline ends. The CDR3 totals 16 residues. CDR1 and CDR2 from the germline V gene are SGHNT and YYREEE (reference sequence). Drawing the rest from reference TRBV5-4 and TRBJ1-1, the complete variable domain is ETGVTQSPTHLIKTRGQQVTLRCSSQSGHNTVSWYQQALGQGPQFIFQYYREEENGRGNFPPRFSGLQFPNYSSELNVNALELDDSALYLCASSLWDDRLNTEAFFGQGTRLTVV.

This clone has just a few counts. V usage is TRBV11-2 and J usage is TRBJ2-1; 14 bases match TRBD2. V shed 1 base and J 8 bases; nucleotides not matched to a gene: 4. Germline loops: CDR1 SGHAT, CDR2 FQNNGV. The CDR3 extends over 16 amino acids. As DNA, the CDR3 is TGTGCCAGCAGCTTAGTGACTAGCGGGGGGGCCTATGAGCAGTTCTTC. Translated, it gives CASSLVTSGGAYEQFF.

CDR3 protein: CASSRTGGNTIYF. The DNA for the CDR3 is TGTGCCAGCAGCCGGACAGGTGGAAACACCATATATTTT. The V gene is TRBV21-1, the J gene TRBJ1-3; the table assigns TRBD1, which was not confirmed against the DNA. TRBV21-1 is described as a pseudogene. The CDR3 extends over 13 amino acids.

This sequence joins TRBV10-3 and TRBJ1-2; possibly TRBD1 for D (5 bases). Per germline, CDR1 ENHRY and CDR2 SYGVKD. The CDR3 is made up of 14 amino acids. V was pared by 0 bases and J by 8 bases, with 13 bases between. The CDR3 DNA reads as TGTGCCATCAGTGAGTCGGGGGGTGGAGGCGGCTACACCTTC. This sequence encodes CAISESGGGGGYTF.

The chain joins TRBV15 to TRBJ2-2; 12 nucleotides match TRBD2. The CDR3 length is 15 residues. With V trimmed by 8 bases and J by 0 bases, 1 base remained unmatched. In germline, CDR1 is LNHNV, CDR2 YYDKDF (reference sequence). Written as DNA, the CDR3 is TGTGCCACCGCTAGCGGGGGGGCGAACACCGGGGAGCTGTTTTTT. This encodes CATASGGANTGELFF. The full variable domain, completed using reference TRBV15 and TRBJ2-2, is DAMVIQNPRYQVTQFGKPVTLSCSQTLNHNVMYWYQQKSSQAPKLLFHYYDKDFNNEADTPDNFQSRRPNTSFCFLDIRSPGLGDTAMYLCATASGGANTGELFFGEGSRLTVL.

The rearrangement links TRBV5-1 to TRBJ2-7; D is possibly TRBD1 (6 bases). Germline V lookup: CDR1 SGHRS, CDR2 YFSETQ. The germline V and J ends were trimmed by 7 bases and 5 bases, with 22 bases remaining between them. This CDR3 has 15 amino acids. The CDR3 bases are TGCGCCAGCGCCCTCTTTGGACAGACATATAACGAGCAGTACTTC. It is translated as CASALFGQTYNEQYF.

V usage is TRBV18 and J usage is TRBJ2-7, with D possibly matching TRBD2 (6 bases). CDR1 and CDR2 (germline): KGHSH, LQKENI. V was trimmed by 3 bases and J by 5 bases, leaving 14 bases between them. The CDR3 covers 14 residues. CDR3 amino acids: CASSPPGGSDEQYF. CDR3 DNA sequence: TGTGCCAGCTCACCTCCTGGGGGGTCCGACGAGCAGTACTTC.

The chain links TRBV10-3 to TRBJ1-5; 7 nucleotides agree with TRBD1. Trimming at V came to 6 bases and at J to 0 bases, leaving 5 bases not matched to a gene. Germline V CDR1 and CDR2: ENHRY, SYGVKD. The CDR3 contains 15 residues. DNA of the CDR3: TGTGCCATCAGGCAGGGGGTAGATAGCAATCAGCCCCAGCATTTT. Translated, it gives CAIRQGVDSNQPQHF.

The rearrangement uses TRBV19 and TRBJ2-2; D possibly corresponds to TRBD1 (6 bases). The germline V gene has CDR1 LNHDA and CDR2 SQIVND (reference sequence). The CDR3 loop spans 15 amino acids. V dropped 6 bases and J dropped 3 bases, with 14 bases sitting between them. CDR3 nucleotides: TGTGCCAGTAGCGTCACAGGGTGGGACACCGGGGAGCTGTTTTTT. Translated: CASSVTGWDTGELFF.

This rearrangement joins TRBV10-3 to TRBJ2-7; D perhaps matches TRBD2 (6 bases). There are 16 residues in the CDR3. Trimming pared 3 bases from V and 4 bases from J, leaving 19 bases between. Germline V gene sequence: CDR1 ENHRY, CDR2 SYGVKD. CDR3 region: CAISDHGGGLAYEQYF. The DNA of the CDR3 is TGTGCCATCAGTGATCACGGTGGGGGACTCGCATACGAGCAGTACTTC.

The V call is TRBV11-2, the J call TRBJ2-2; no clear D. Germline CDR1 reads SGHAT; CDR2 reads FQNNGV. CDR3 length: 13 amino acids. The germline V and J ends were trimmed by 2 bases and 5 bases, with 6 bases remaining between them. The CDR3 DNA sequence: TGTGCCAGCAGCTTATTTATGACCGGGGAGCTGTTTTTT. It translates to CASSLFMTGELFF.

V gene TRBV19 combines with J gene TRBJ1-2; D is possibly TRBD1 (6 bases). CDR3 size: 15 residues. The V end was cut by 4 bases, the J end by 0 bases, with 12 bases between. The germline V gene encodes CDR1 LNHDA and CDR2 SQIVND (reference sequence). The CDR3 DNA sequence: TGTGCCAGTAGTACTAGACAGGCCTCTAACTATGGCTACACCTTC. Protein: CASSTRQASNYGYTF.

Relative to its sample, this clone is medium-sized. V gene TRBV6-2 or TRBV6-3 combines with J gene TRBJ1-5, with 12 bases matching TRBD1. Germline CDR1 and CDR2: MNHEY and SVGEGT. The V and J ends lost 4 bases and 6 bases, in that order; junction bases with no gene match: 10. The CDR3 consists of 17 residues. In nucleotides, the CDR3 is TGTGCCAGCAGTTCCGCCTTGGGACAGGGGGCGAGTCAGCCCCAGCATTTT. Residues: CASSSALGQGASQPQHF.

V is TRBV7-9 and J is TRBJ2-5; a possible D gene is TRBD2 (5 bases). Per the germline V gene, CDR1 is SEHNR and CDR2 is FQNEAQ (reference sequence). The CDR3 is made up of 13 amino acids. The V and J ends lost 8 bases and 0 bases respectively, with 10 bases between them. CDR3: CASPPRDQETQYF. The CDR3 nucleotides read TGTGCCAGCCCCCCGCGGGACCAAGAGACCCAGTACTTC.

The rearrangement links TRBV19 to TRBJ1-2, with TRBD1 identical over 7 bases. Trimming took 3 bases from V and 3 from J; bases not matched to a gene: 7. The V gene's germline CDR1 is LNHDA and CDR2 SQIVND (reference sequence). The CDR3 extends over 15 amino acids. CDR3 protein: CASSIAGQPYYGYTF. CDR3 coding DNA: TGTGCCAGTAGTATTGCGGGACAGCCTTACTATGGCTACACCTTC.

The chain has TRBV6-4 and TRBJ1-3; 9 nucleotides agree with TRBD1. This CDR3 comprises 20 residues. V dropped 2 bases and J dropped 5; count of bases not matched to a gene: 19. From germline, CDR1 is MRHNA and CDR2 SNTAGT. CDR3 DNA sequence: TGTGCCAGCAGTGACGTCGTAAGGGACAGGGAAGTTTATAAGAGAAACACCATATATTTT. It specifies CASSDVVRDREVYKRNTIYF.

This chain uses TRBV30 with TRBJ2-3; 8 bases line up with TRBD2. From germline, CDR1 is GTSNPN and CDR2 SVGIG (reference sequence). The CDR3 runs to 13 residues. The ends lost 3 bases at V and 6 bases at J; junction bases unmatched: 5. In DNA form, the CDR3 reads TGTGCCTGGAGCCCGGGGGGGGCGGATACGCAGTATTTT. Translation gives CAWSPGGADTQYF.

The V call is TRBV5-1, the J call TRBJ2-7, with D perhaps TRBD1 (5 bases). V lost 4 bases and J 3 bases, leaving 14 bases between the germline ends. Germline values: CDR1 SGHRS, CDR2 YFSETQ. The CDR3 sequence is 14 residues long. DNA for the CDR3: TGCGCCAGCAGCCCCAGGGCAGGATTCTACGAGCAGTACTTC. Its protein product is CASSPRAGFYEQYF.

This chain connects TRBV7-9 to TRBJ2-5; 13 bases match TRBD2. CDR1 is SEHNR and CDR2 is FQNEAQ in the germline V gene (reference sequence). After removal of 6 bases from V and 1 base from J, the junction contained 11 bases not matched to a gene. The CDR3 is 18 residues long. CDR3 in DNA: TGTGCCAGCAGGGGCGGGACTAGCGGGGATCTCCCCCAAGAGACCCAGTACTTC. Its protein is CASRGGTSGDLPQETQYF.

The chain uses TRBV5-5 and TRBJ2-3, with D perhaps matching TRBD2 (7 bases). Germline CDR1 and CDR2: SGHKS and YYEKEE (reference sequence). V was shortened by 0 bases and J by 4 bases, with 21 bases between the two germline ends. This CDR3 has 18 amino acids. The chain's CDR3 is CASSLGRGAQGVPDTQYF. The CDR3 DNA follows: TGTGCCAGCAGCTTGGGACGGGGGGCTCAAGGGGTACCAGATACGCAGTATTTT.

The chain links TRBV7-9 to TRBJ1-2; D possibly corresponds to TRBD1 (6 bases). The germline V gene encodes CDR1 SEHNR and CDR2 FQNEAQ (reference sequence). The CDR3 length is 14 residues. V lost 5 bases to trimming and J lost 7 bases, with 17 bases between them. The CDR3 nucleotides are TGTGCCAGCAGCCCAGGACAGCTGAGGGGTGGCTACACCTTC. Residues: CASSPGQLRGGYTF.

The chain carries TRBV19 and TRBJ2-3, with D maybe TRBD2 (6 bases). Trimming left V 0 bases short and J 2 bases short, with 12 bases between. Looked up from germline, CDR1 is LNHDA and CDR2 is SQIVND (reference sequence). The CDR3 length is 16 residues. The CDR3 region is CASSIDPAGSTDTQYF. In nucleotides, the CDR3 is TGTGCCAGTAGTATAGATCCTGCGGGGTCCACAGATACGCAGTATTTT.

The V call is TRBV10-3, the J call TRBJ1-1, with a possible D match to TRBD1 (5 bases). Per germline, CDR1 ENHRY and CDR2 SYGVKD. This CDR3 is built from 16 residues. The germline V and J ends were trimmed by 2 bases and 1 base, with 14 bases remaining between them. In DNA, the CDR3 is TGTGCCATCAGTGAGCCCGGACAAAACGAGAACACTGAAGCTTTCTTT. Protein sequence: CAISEPGQNENTEAFF.

Concerning this clone: Relative to the germline gene, one junction end is altered; a read error may explain this. The genes are TRBV7-7 and TRBJ1-2; unclear D gene. The CDR3 runs to 18 residues. CDR1 SSHAT and CDR2 FNYEAQ come from the germline V gene (reference sequence). CDR3 sequence (DNA): TGTGCTAGCAGCCCCCTCGGCAAAGGAGGGCCCCGAAACTATGGCTACACCTTC. Its protein is CASSPLGKGGPRNYGYTF.

This CDR3 reads CASSRTSGETQYF. CDR3 coding DNA: TGTGCCAGCAGCCGGACTAGCGGGGAGACCCAGTACTTC. The rearrangement joins TRBV7-3 to TRBJ2-5, with TRBD2 identical over 11 bases. This CDR3 is 13 amino acids long. Germline CDR1 and CDR2: SGHTA and FQGTGA. The J segment lost 5 bases and the V segment lost 5 bases, leaving 1 base of the junction unmatched. The full variable domain, completed using reference TRBV7-3 and TRBJ2-5, is GAGVSQTPSNKVTEKGKYVELRCDPISGHTALYWYRQSLGQGPEFLIYFQGTGAADDSGLPNDRFFAVRPEGSVSTLKIQRTERGDSAVYLCASSRTSGETQYFGPGTRLLVL.